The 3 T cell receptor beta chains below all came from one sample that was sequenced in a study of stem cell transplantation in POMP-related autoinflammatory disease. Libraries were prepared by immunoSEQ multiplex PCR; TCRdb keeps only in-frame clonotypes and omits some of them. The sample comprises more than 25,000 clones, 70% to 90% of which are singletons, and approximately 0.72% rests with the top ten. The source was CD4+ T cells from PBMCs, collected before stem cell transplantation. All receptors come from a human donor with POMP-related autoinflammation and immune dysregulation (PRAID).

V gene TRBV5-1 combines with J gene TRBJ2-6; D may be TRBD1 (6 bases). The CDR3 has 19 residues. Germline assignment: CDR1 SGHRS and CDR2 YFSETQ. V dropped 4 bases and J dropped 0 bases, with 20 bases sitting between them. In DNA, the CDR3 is TGCGCCAGCAGCGCCCTGGACAGCGCAACGCCCTCTGGGGCCAACGTCCTGACTTTC. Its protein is CASSALDSATPSGANVLTF. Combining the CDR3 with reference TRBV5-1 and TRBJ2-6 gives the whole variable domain KAGVTQTPRYLIKTRGQQVTLSCSPISGHRSVSWYQQTPGQGLQFLFEYFSETQRNKGNFPGRFSGRQFSNSRSEMNVSTLELGDSALYLCASSALDSATPSGANVLTFGAGSRLTVL.

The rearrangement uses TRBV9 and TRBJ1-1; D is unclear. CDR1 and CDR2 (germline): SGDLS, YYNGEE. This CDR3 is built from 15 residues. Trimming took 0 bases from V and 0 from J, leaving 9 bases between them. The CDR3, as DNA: TGTGCCAGCAGCGTAGATCCAGCCATGAACACTGAAGCTTTCTTT. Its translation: CASSVDPAMNTEAFF.

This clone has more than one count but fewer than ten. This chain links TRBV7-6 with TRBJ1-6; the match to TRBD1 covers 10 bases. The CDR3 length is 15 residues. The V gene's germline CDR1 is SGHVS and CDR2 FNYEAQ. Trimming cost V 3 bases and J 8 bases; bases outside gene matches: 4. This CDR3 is CASSFRDRGDSPLHF. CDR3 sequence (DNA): TGTGCCAGCAGCTTCCGGGACAGGGGTGATTCACCCCTCCACTTT.